There are a few counts of the clone carrying this TCR beta chain. This record belongs to a study of blood T cells in healthy people across ages. There are 11 residues in the CDR3. The germline V and J ends were trimmed by 3 bases and 15 bases, with 12 bases remaining between them. A J-beta primer mix and a sample-barcoded 5' primer were used in a second PCR of about 7 to 12 cycles. TCRdb recomputed calls from the 5' RACE reads with MiXCR, one row per CDR3 protein. The sample comprises 950,000 to 1,200,000 distinct CDR3 sequences, around two fifths of which are singletons, and around 12% rests with the top ten.

The chain is built from TRBV12-3 or TRBV12-4 and TRBJ2-1; D call uncertain. This TCR derives from a man younger than 35 in good health. Sequenced sample: blood. The CDR3 coding sequence is TGTGCCAGCAGTTTCGGGTCACGGTGGTTCTTC. Translating it yields CASSFGSRWFF.